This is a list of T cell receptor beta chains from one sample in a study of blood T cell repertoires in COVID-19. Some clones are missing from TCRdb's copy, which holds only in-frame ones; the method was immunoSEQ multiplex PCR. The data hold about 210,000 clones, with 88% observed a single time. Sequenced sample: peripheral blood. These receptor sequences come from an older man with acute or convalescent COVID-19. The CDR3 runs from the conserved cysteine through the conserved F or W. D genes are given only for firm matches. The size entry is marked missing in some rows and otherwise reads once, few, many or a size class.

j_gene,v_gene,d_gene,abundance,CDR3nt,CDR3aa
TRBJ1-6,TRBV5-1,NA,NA,TGCGCCAGCAGCTTGGCCATTGATTCACCCCTCCACTTT,CASSLAIDSPLHF
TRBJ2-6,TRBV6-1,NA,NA,TGTGCCAGCAGTGAAGCCAGTCGATCAGGTTATGGTGGGGCCAACGTCCTGACTTTC,CASSEASRSGYGGANVLTF
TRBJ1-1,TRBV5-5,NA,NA,TGTGCCAGCAGCTTAAGTTCAGGATACACTGAAGCTTTCTTT,CASSLSSGYTEAFF
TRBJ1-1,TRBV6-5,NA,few,TGTGCCAGCAGTTACAAGGCAGGGGCTGAAGCTTTCTTT,CASSYKAGAEAFF
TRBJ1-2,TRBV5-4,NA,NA,TGTGCCAGCAGCGCCGGGAGAGATCTCGGCTATGGCTACACCTTC,CASSAGRDLGYGYTF
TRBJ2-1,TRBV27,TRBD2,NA,TGTGCCAGCAGACCAGCGGGGGCGACCTACAATGAGCAGTTCTTC,CASRPAGATYNEQFF
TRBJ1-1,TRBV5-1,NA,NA,TGCGCCAGCAGTTCCGGCCGGGTCGCTTTCTTT,CASSSGRVAFF
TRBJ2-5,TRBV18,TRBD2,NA,TGTGCCAGCTCACCAGTCAGGGAGGGGACCCAGTACTTC,CASSPVREGTQYF
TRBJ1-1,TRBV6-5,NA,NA,TGTGCCAGCAGTTACGATGGGGCGAACACTGAAGCTTTCTTT,CASSYDGANTEAFF
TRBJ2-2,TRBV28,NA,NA,TGTGCCAGCAGGGGCCTGTACCGGACCGGGGAGCTGTTTTTT,CASRGLYRTGELFF
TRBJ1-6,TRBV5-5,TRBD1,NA,TGTGCCAGCAGCTTAAATAGACAGGGTTTAGGATCCAGTTCACCCCTCCACTTT,CASSLNRQGLGSSSPLHF
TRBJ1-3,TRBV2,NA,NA,TGTGCCAGCAGCGCTTTACAGGGACACTCTGGAAACACCATATATTTT,CASSALQGHSGNTIYF
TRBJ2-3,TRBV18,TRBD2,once,TGTGCCAGCTCACCCTTGGGACTAGCGGCCACAGATACGCAGTATTTT,CASSPLGLAATDTQYF
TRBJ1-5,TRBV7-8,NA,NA,TGTGCCAGCAGCTTGATGGTTGAGAGCAATCAGCCCCAGCATTTT,CASSLMVESNQPQHF
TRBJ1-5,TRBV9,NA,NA,TGTGCCAGCAGCGTAGGAGCTAGAGGACAGCCCCAGCATTTT,CASSVGARGQPQHF
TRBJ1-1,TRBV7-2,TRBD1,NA,TGTGCCAGCAGCAAGCTACAGGGGGACACTGAAGCTTTCTTT,CASSKLQGDTEAFF
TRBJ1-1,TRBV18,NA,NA,TGTGCCAGCTCACTGTCCTTAACTGAAGCTTTCTTT,CASSLSLTEAFF